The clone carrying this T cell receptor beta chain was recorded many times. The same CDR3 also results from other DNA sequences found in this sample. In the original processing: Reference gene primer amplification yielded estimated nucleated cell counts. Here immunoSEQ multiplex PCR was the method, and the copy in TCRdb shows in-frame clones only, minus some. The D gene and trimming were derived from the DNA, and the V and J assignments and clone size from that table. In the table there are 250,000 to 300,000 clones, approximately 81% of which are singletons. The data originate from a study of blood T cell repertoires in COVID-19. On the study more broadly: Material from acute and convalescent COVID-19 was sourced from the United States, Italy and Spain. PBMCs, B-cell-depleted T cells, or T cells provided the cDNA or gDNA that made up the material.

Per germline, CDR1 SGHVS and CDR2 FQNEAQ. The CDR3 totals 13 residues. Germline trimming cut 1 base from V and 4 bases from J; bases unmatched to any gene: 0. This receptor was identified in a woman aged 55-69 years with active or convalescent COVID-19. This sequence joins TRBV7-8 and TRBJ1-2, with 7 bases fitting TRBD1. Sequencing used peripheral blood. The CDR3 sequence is CASSLGTGYGYTF. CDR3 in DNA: TGTGCCAGCAGCTTAGGGACAGGCTATGGCTACACCTTC.